A selection of T cell receptor beta chains follows, all from one sample in a study of T cell clonotyping in hematopoietic cell transplantation. Assay used: immunoSEQ multiplex PCR; TCRdb lists only in-frame clones, some missing. The table has approximately 46,000 clones, under 90% seen once. The sample consisted of peripheral blood mononuclear cells, taken before stem cell transplant. The receptor source for this set is a man between 60 and 75 years old with biphenotypic leukemia. Some clones in this sample may be carry-over from other donors' samples. The CDR3 runs from the conserved cysteine through the conserved F or W. The D gene is left open where the match is weak. Not all rows give a size; the values are once, few, many and, for expanded clones, a class.

abundance: -; d_gene: -; v_gene: TRBV19; j_gene: TRBJ1-5; CDR3aa: CASTPRGQSVWNQPQHF; CDR3nt: TGTGCCAGTACCCCCCGGGGCCAGTCGGTTTGGAATCAGCCCCAGCATTTT
abundance: -; d_gene: TRBD1; v_gene: TRBV28; j_gene: TRBJ2-7; CDR3aa: CASASSFGTASYEQYF; CDR3nt: TGTGCCAGCGCCTCATCCTTTGGGACAGCCTCCTACGAGCAGTACTTC
abundance: -; d_gene: TRBD2; v_gene: TRBV9; j_gene: TRBJ2-5; CDR3aa: CASSVTSGTETQYF; CDR3nt: TGTGCCAGCAGCGTAACTAGCGGGACGGAGACCCAGTACTTC
abundance: -; d_gene: -; v_gene: TRBV28; j_gene: TRBJ1-2; CDR3aa: CASTPVAKSNYGYTF; CDR3nt: TGTGCCAGCACCCCCGTCGCCAAATCTAACTATGGCTACACCTTC
abundance: -; d_gene: TRBD2; v_gene: TRBV2; j_gene: TRBJ2-3; CDR3aa: CASSVTSDTDTQYF; CDR3nt: TGTGCCAGCAGTGTAACTAGCGACACAGATACGCAGTATTTT
abundance: -; d_gene: -; v_gene: TRBV9; j_gene: TRBJ2-6; CDR3aa: CASRRSGANVLTF; CDR3nt: TGTGCCAGCAGACGATCTGGGGCCAACGTCCTGACTTTC
abundance: -; d_gene: TRBD2; v_gene: TRBV5-1; j_gene: TRBJ2-7; CDR3aa: CASSLTAGGRNEQYF; CDR3nt: TGCGCCAGCAGCTTGACAGCGGGAGGAAGGAACGAGCAGTACTTC
abundance: -; d_gene: -; v_gene: TRBV6-1; j_gene: TRBJ2-5; CDR3aa: CASSEYRLKTQYF; CDR3nt: TGTGCCAGCAGTGAATACAGGCTAAAGACCCAGTACTTC
abundance: -; d_gene: -; v_gene: TRBV30; j_gene: TRBJ1-4; CDR3aa: CAWSPTRVNEKLFF; CDR3nt: TGTGCCTGGAGTCCTACACGGGTGAATGAAAAACTGTTTTTT
abundance: once; d_gene: TRBD1; v_gene: TRBV2; j_gene: TRBJ2-3; CDR3aa: CASRDREFTDTQYF; CDR3nt: TGTGCCAGCCGGGACAGGGAATTCACAGATACGCAGTATTTT
abundance: -; d_gene: -; v_gene: TRBV7-9; j_gene: TRBJ1-1; CDR3aa: CASSSRQQNEAFF; CDR3nt: TGTGCCAGCAGCTCGAGACAGCAAAATGAAGCTTTCTTT
abundance: -; d_gene: TRBD1; v_gene: TRBV28; j_gene: TRBJ1-5; CDR3aa: CASSKPGGEGNQPQHF; CDR3nt: TGTGCCAGCAGTAAACCAGGGGGCGAGGGCAATCAGCCCCAGCATTTT
abundance: once; d_gene: -; v_gene: TRBV11-3; j_gene: TRBJ2-7; CDR3aa: CASSLDPVEGDTYEQYF; CDR3nt: TGTGCCAGCAGCTTAGATCCCGTTGAAGGGGACACCTACGAGCAGTACTTC
abundance: -; d_gene: -; v_gene: TRBV5-4; j_gene: TRBJ1-1; CDR3aa: CASSLDAANTEAFF; CDR3nt: TGTGCCAGCAGCTTGGACGCAGCGAACACTGAAGCTTTCTTT
abundance: -; d_gene: -; v_gene: TRBV5-1; j_gene: TRBJ1-2; CDR3aa: CASSLVGNYGYTF; CDR3nt: TGCGCCAGCAGCTTGGTGGGCAACTATGGCTACACCTTC
abundance: -; d_gene: TRBD1; v_gene: TRBV29-1; j_gene: TRBJ1-2; CDR3aa: CSVEGNITGGAIRPGDGYTF; CDR3nt: TGCAGCGTTGAAGGAAACATTACAGGGGGCGCGATTCGTCCTGGCGATGGCTACACCTTC
abundance: -; d_gene: -; v_gene: TRBV28; j_gene: TRBJ1-4; CDR3aa: CASSFAREGNEKLFF; CDR3nt: TGTGCCAGCAGTTTCGCCAGGGAAGGTAATGAAAAACTGTTTTTT
abundance: once; d_gene: TRBD2; v_gene: TRBV9; j_gene: TRBJ2-2; CDR3aa: CASSYLAGGDTGELFF; CDR3nt: TGTGCCAGCAGCTACTTAGCGGGAGGCGACACCGGGGAGCTGTTTTTT
abundance: -; d_gene: TRBD2; v_gene: TRBV9; j_gene: TRBJ2-7; CDR3aa: CASSLTSGRGEQYF; CDR3nt: TGTGCCAGCAGCCTTACTAGCGGGAGGGGCGAGCAGTACTTC
abundance: -; d_gene: TRBD2; v_gene: TRBV19; j_gene: TRBJ2-7; CDR3aa: CASSIGREGYEQYF; CDR3nt: TGTGCCAGTAGTATAGGTCGGGAGGGCTACGAGCAGTACTTC
abundance: -; d_gene: -; v_gene: TRBV11-2; j_gene: TRBJ2-3; CDR3aa: CASSSQGGGTDTQYF; CDR3nt: TGTGCCAGCAGCTCTCAAGGAGGGGGGACAGATACGCAGTATTTT
abundance: -; d_gene: -; v_gene: TRBV19; j_gene: TRBJ1-5; CDR3aa: CASSIGVRVQPQHF; CDR3nt: TGTGCCAGTAGTATAGGCGTCAGGGTTCAGCCCCAGCATTTT
abundance: -; d_gene: -; v_gene: TRBV2; j_gene: TRBJ2-7; CDR3aa: CASSAGAGVPEQYF; CDR3nt: TGTGCCAGCAGTGCAGGGGCGGGAGTACCCGAGCAGTACTTC
abundance: -; d_gene: -; v_gene: TRBV30; j_gene: TRBJ1-2; CDR3aa: CASIQGGSYGYTF; CDR3nt: TGTGCCTCGATACAGGGAGGAAGCTATGGCTACACCTTC
abundance: -; d_gene: -; v_gene: TRBV5-1; j_gene: TRBJ2-2; CDR3aa: CASSIGFGELFF; CDR3nt: TGCGCCAGCAGCATCGGCTTCGGGGAGCTGTTTTTT
abundance: few; d_gene: -; v_gene: TRBV4-2; j_gene: TRBJ2-2; CDR3aa: CASSQDRRSTGELFF; CDR3nt: TGTGCCAGCAGCCAAGATAGGCGTAGCACCGGGGAGCTGTTTTTT
abundance: -; d_gene: -; v_gene: TRBV6-5; j_gene: TRBJ2-7; CDR3aa: CASSYGVEQYF; CDR3nt: TGTGCCAGCAGTTACGGGGTCGAGCAGTACTTC
abundance: -; d_gene: -; v_gene: TRBV28; j_gene: TRBJ1-1; CDR3aa: CASSLGRGGEAFF; CDR3nt: TGTGCCAGCTCCCTAGGAAGGGGCGGTGAAGCTTTCTTT
abundance: -; d_gene: -; v_gene: TRBV4-3; j_gene: TRBJ1-1; CDR3aa: CASSQDRTLNTEAFF; CDR3nt: TGCGCCAGCAGCCAAGATAGGACGTTGAACACTGAAGCTTTCTTT